These 24 T cell receptor beta chains originate from one sample sequenced in a study of CD8 T cells in Susac syndrome. Reverse transcription of 0.5 to 1 ug RNA was performed with random hexamers. TCRdb reprocessed the immunoSEQ multiplex PCR reads via MiXCR and lists one record per CDR3 protein. This sample has about 200,000 distinct CDR3 sequences; 92% occur once, and the top ten carry roughly 0.13%. Material: CD8+ T cells from PBMCs. These receptors were taken from a human donor with multiple sclerosis.

This clonotype appeared a single time. V usage is TRBV6-5 and J usage is TRBJ2-1; D call uncertain. Germline V gene sequence: CDR1 MNHEY, CDR2 SVGAGI. Trimming shortened V by 5 bases and J by 4 bases, and 6 bases separated the two germline ends. The CDR3 loop spans 12 amino acids. The DNA for the CDR3 is TGTGCCAGCAGTGACCTTTACAATGAGCAGTTCTTC. Protein sequence: CASSDLYNEQFF.

V is TRBV10-3 and J is TRBJ2-7; D not certain. Trimming pared 3 bases from V and 12 bases from J, leaving 12 bases between. The CDR3 extends over 11 amino acids. The germline gives CDR1 ENHRY, CDR2 SYGVKD. The DNA of the CDR3 is TGTGCCATCAGTGACTCGGCAAAGTCGTACTTC. Its translation is CAISDSAKSYF.

This chain uses TRBV6-2 or TRBV6-3 with TRBJ1-1; 8 nucleotides agree with TRBD1. Germline CDR1 and CDR2: MNHEY and SVGEGT. The CDR3 is 14 residues long. V trimming: 7 bases; J trimming: 7 bases; junction bases outside the gene matches: 11. For the CDR3, the DNA is TGTGCCAGCATACCCGGACAGGGAGTGAGTGAAGCTTTCTTT. As protein: CASIPGQGVSEAFF.

This clonotype was recorded once. This sequence joins TRBV7-9 and TRBJ2-1; D unclear. Germline CDR1 is SEHNR and CDR2 is FQNEAQ (reference sequence). V was pared by 1 base and J by 8 bases, with 15 bases between. The CDR3 runs to 15 residues. CDR3 region: CASSLGLVFADEQFF. The CDR3 DNA is TGTGCCAGCAGCTTAGGTTTGGTATTTGCTGATGAGCAGTTCTTC.

The chain joins TRBV20-1 to TRBJ2-7; 10 bases line up with TRBD2. The CDR3 length is 16 residues. Per germline, CDR1 DFQATT and CDR2 SNEGSKA (reference sequence). Trimming cost V 0 bases and J 5 bases; bases outside gene matches: 10. The CDR3 here is CSARDSALAGVHEQYF. Written as DNA, the CDR3 is TGCAGTGCTAGAGATTCAGCCCTAGCGGGAGTCCACGAGCAGTACTTC.

The chain is built from TRBV4-2 and TRBJ1-1; maybe TRBD1 (5 bases). Trimming removed 4 bases at V and 6 bases at J, with 15 bases between. In germline, CDR1 is LGHNA, CDR2 YNFKEQ. The CDR3 runs to 14 residues. The CDR3 is CASSPGWGFSEAFF. The DNA of the CDR3 is TGTGCCAGCAGCCCAGGCTGGGGGTTTTCTGAAGCTTTCTTT.

V and J are TRBV27 and TRBJ2-7, with 8 positions matching TRBD2. This CDR3 region has 15 residues. V shed 6 bases and J 1 base; nucleotides not matched to a gene: 8. Germline CDR1 and CDR2: MNHEY and SMNVEV (reference sequence). The CDR3 coding sequence is TGTGCCAGCAGCCTGACCCCTAGCGGGTCCTACGAGCAGTACTTC. Translated: CASSLTPSGSYEQYF.

The chain joins TRBV29-1 to TRBJ2-2, with unresolved D. Trimming took off 0 bases at V and 7 bases at J, with 3 bases between the two ends. The length of the CDR3 is 11 residues. From germline, CDR1 is SQVTM and CDR2 ANQGSEA. Written as DNA, the CDR3 is TGCAGCGTTGAAGATTTCGGGGAGCTGTTTTTT. Its translation is CSVEDFGELFF.

The gene calls are TRBV19 and TRBJ1-1; D possibly corresponds to TRBD1 (5 bases). The CDR3 length is 15 residues. Germline V gene data show CDR1 as LNHDA and CDR2 as SQIVND (reference sequence). V was trimmed by 6 bases and J by 1 base, leaving 15 bases between them. The CDR3 protein is CASRGILQGNTEAFF. The DNA for the CDR3 is TGTGCCAGTAGGGGGATCCTTCAGGGGAACACTGAAGCTTTCTTT.

The sample holds one count of this clonotype. CDR3 in amino acids: CASSVDGSPAGANVLTF. The CDR3 DNA follows: TGCGCCAGCAGCGTGGACGGGTCGCCGGCGGGGGCCAACGTCCTGACTTTC. The chain links TRBV5-1 to TRBJ2-6; no clear D gene. V was shortened by 4 bases and J by 4 bases, with 18 bases between the two germline ends. The germline CDR1 and CDR2 sequences are SGHRS and YFSETQ. The CDR3 has 17 amino acids.

The chain recombines TRBV29-1 with TRBJ1-2; 9 bases line up with TRBD1. Looked up from germline, CDR1 is SQVTM and CDR2 is ANQGSEA. Losses at the gene ends were 7 bases for V and 3 bases for J; bases not matched to a gene: 6. This CDR3 has 13 amino acids. The CDR3 reads CSDSRDRDYGYTF. As DNA, the CDR3 is TGCAGCGATAGCCGGGACAGGGACTATGGCTACACCTTC.

This chain connects TRBV6-1 to TRBJ2-2, with 7 bases lining up with TRBD1. CDR3 length: 16 residues. CDR1 is MNHNS, CDR2 SASEGT, per germline. The trim removed 3 bases at V and 3 bases at J, leaving 7 bases unmatched. In DNA, the CDR3 is TGTGCCAGCAGTGACTTAGAGGACAGGTACACCGGGGAGCTGTTTTTT. As protein: CASSDLEDRYTGELFF.

This chain links TRBV7-9 with TRBJ2-2; TRBD2 agrees at 14 bases. V was clipped by 3 bases and J by 6 bases; unmatched bases: 3. The CDR3 has 16 amino acids. The germline V gene encodes CDR1 SEHNR and CDR2 FQNEAQ (reference sequence). In nucleotides, the CDR3 is TGTGCCAGCAGCTTGGGACTAGCGGGAGAGGCCGGGGAGCTGTTTTTT. Translating it yields CASSLGLAGEAGELFF.

The rearrangement links TRBV7-2 to TRBJ1-5; a possible D gene is TRBD1 (6 bases). The CDR3 extends over 15 amino acids. V was cut by 5 bases and J by 1 base, with 12 bases left in between. Germline lookup yields CDR1 SGHTA and CDR2 FQGNSA. Here the CDR3 DNA reads TGTGCCAGCAGCGTAATTGGACAGAGCAATCAGCCCCAGCATTTT. Its translation: CASSVIGQSNQPQHF.

The chain recombines TRBV7-9 with TRBJ1-1, with a tentative D call TRBD1 (5 bases). V shed 10 bases and J shed 2 bases, with 17 bases lying between them. The CDR3 spans 14 residues. The germline V gene encodes CDR1 SEHNR and CDR2 FQNEAQ (reference sequence). CDR3 DNA: TGTGCCACCGACGGTAGACAGATTAACACTGAAGCTTTCTTT. It is translated as CATDGRQINTEAFF.

V is TRBV5-6 and J is TRBJ1-1, with D unresolved. Deletions cut 4 bases from V and 9 bases from J, with 16 bases between. Germline CDR1 SGHDT, CDR2 YYEEEE. The CDR3 spans 13 residues. The chain's CDR3 is CASSPRQAGKAFF. The CDR3, as DNA: TGTGCCAGCAGCCCAAGGCAGGCCGGGAAAGCTTTCTTT.

The chain recombines TRBV9 with TRBJ2-2, with 11 bases aligning to TRBD2. The CDR3 contains 21 residues. Germline CDR1 is SGDLS and CDR2 is YYNGEE. J was trimmed by 0 bases and V by 0 bases; bases with no gene match: 13. CDR3 residues: CASSVAIGDRLAGPNTGELFF. For the CDR3, the DNA is TGTGCCAGCAGCGTAGCCATCGGGGACAGACTAGCGGGGCCGAACACCGGGGAGCTGTTTTTT.

This chain uses TRBV5-4 with TRBJ2-2; no reliable D call. The V end was cut by 3 bases, the J end by 5 bases, with 8 bases between. Germline V lookup: CDR1 SGHNT, CDR2 YYREEE (reference sequence). The CDR3 is 13 amino acids. CDR3 region: CASSSRFTGELFF. CDR3 DNA: TGTGCCAGCAGCTCTCGATTTACCGGGGAGCTGTTTTTT.

The rearrangement uses TRBV13 and TRBJ2-7, with TRBD2 matching 10 bases. The CDR3 runs 13 residues. The V segment lost 8 bases and the J segment 6 bases; nucleotides outside the gene matches: 7. The germline CDR1 and CDR2 sequences are PRHDT and FYEKMQ (reference sequence). The DNA for the CDR3 is TGTGCCAGCCAGCTAGCGGGAGTTCCCGAGCAGTACTTC. As protein: CASQLAGVPEQYF.

The CDR3 nucleotides are TGCGCCAGCAGCTTGGTCGGACTGCCGCGGGATAAAGAGACCCAGTACTTC. It translates to CASSLVGLPRDKETQYF. The chain carries TRBV5-1 and TRBJ2-5; D is perhaps TRBD2 (6 bases). The V end was cut by 0 bases, the J end by 3 bases, with 18 bases between. Germline CDR1 SGHRS, CDR2 YFSETQ. The CDR3 loop spans 17 amino acids.

This clonotype was counted once. V gene TRBV5-6 combines with J gene TRBJ2-1; no clear D. Germline lookup yields CDR1 SGHDT and CDR2 YYEEEE. V was clipped by 3 bases and J by 5 bases, with 18 bases between them. The CDR3 runs 16 residues. CDR3 sequence reads: CASSSLLLVGHNEQFF. CDR3 coding DNA: TGTGCCAGCAGCTCCCTCCTCCTCGTCGGACACAATGAGCAGTTCTTC.

The genes are TRBV7-2 and TRBJ2-1, with D unresolved. The CDR3 runs 19 residues. The V end lost 3 bases, the J end lost 0 bases, and 21 bases lay between the germline ends. Per germline, CDR1 SGHTA and CDR2 FQGNSA. CDR3 loop: CASSFLALSRQSSYNEQFF. The CDR3 region has the DNA TGTGCCAGCAGCTTCCTTGCCCTAAGTCGGCAAAGCTCCTACAATGAGCAGTTCTTC.

This clonotype has only one observation. The chain joins TRBV12-5 to TRBJ2-5, with TRBD1 matching over 7 bases. CDR3 length: 16 amino acids. V shed 4 bases, J shed 9 bases, and the junction held 17 bases outside the gene matches. The germline CDR1 and CDR2 sequences are LGHNT and FRNRAP. The CDR3 nucleotides are TGTGCTAGTGGTTCGGACGTCGGCAGACAGGGTGCCCCCCAGTACTTC. Its translation is CASGSDVGRQGAPQYF.

The chain employs TRBV29-1 and TRBJ2-6; 7 bases agree with TRBD2. The CDR3 consists of 13 residues. The germline V gene encodes CDR1 SQVTM and CDR2 ANQGSEA. J lost 2 bases, V lost 8 bases, and 3 bases had no gene match. CDR3 amino acids: CSFRGAGANVLTF. In nucleotides, the CDR3 is TGCAGCTTCCGGGGGGCTGGGGCCAACGTCCTGACTTTC.